This TCR beta chain was found in a study of T cells in Graves' hyperthyroidism and ophthalmopathy. Amplification targeted TCR beta CDR3 regions from RNA transcripts. First-round RT-PCR targeting the TCR CDR3 was performed with the HTBI primer set. A single record per CDR3 protein comes from TCRdb applying MiXCR to the multiplex PCR reads. The sample lists hundreds of thousands of distinct CDR3 sequences, around 15% occurring once. This CDR3 contains 15 residues. The V gene lost 0 bases and the J gene lost 5 bases, with 13 bases spanning the gap. Germline loops: CDR1 SGHTA, CDR2 FQGNSA. Ten or more counts support this clonotype.

The chain couples TRBV7-2 to TRBJ1-1, with D possibly being TRBD1 (5 bases). The material sequenced was blood. The clonotype was recovered from a woman in her twenties or thirties with Graves' hyperthyroidism. CDR3 sequence reads: CASSLAPARGTEAFF. CDR3 nucleotide sequence: TGTGCCAGCAGCTTAGCGCCGGCTAGGGGAACTGAAGCTTTCTTT.